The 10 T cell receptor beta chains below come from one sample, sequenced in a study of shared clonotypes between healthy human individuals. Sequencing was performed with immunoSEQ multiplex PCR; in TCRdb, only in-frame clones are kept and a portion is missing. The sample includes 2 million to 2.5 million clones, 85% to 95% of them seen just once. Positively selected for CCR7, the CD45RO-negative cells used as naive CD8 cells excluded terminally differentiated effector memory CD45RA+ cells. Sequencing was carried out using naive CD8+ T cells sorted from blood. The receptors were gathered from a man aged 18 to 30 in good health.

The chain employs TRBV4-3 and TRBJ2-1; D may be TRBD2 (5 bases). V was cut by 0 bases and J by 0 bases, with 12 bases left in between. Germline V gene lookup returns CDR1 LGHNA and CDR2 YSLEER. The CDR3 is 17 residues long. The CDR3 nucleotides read TGCGCCAGCAGCCAAGATCCCGACTACTACTCCTACAATGAGCAGTTCTTC. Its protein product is CASSQDPDYYSYNEQFF.

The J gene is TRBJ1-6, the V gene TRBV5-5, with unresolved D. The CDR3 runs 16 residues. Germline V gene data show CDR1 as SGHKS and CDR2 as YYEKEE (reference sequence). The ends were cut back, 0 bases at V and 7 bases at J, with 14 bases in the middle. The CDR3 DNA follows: TGTGCCAGCAGCTTGGCGTGGGGTGAAGGGAATTCACCCCTCCACTTT. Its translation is CASSLAWGEGNSPLHF.

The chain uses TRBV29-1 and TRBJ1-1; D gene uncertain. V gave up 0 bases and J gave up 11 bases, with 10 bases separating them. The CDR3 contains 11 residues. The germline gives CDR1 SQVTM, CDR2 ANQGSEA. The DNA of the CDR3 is TGCAGCGTTGAAGATCCGGGTGGGGCTTTCTTT. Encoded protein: CSVEDPGGAFF.

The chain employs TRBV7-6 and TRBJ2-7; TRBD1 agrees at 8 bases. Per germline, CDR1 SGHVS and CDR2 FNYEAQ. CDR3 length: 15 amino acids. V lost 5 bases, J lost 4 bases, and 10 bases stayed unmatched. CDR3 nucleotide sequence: TGTGCCAGCAGCCAGGCTGGACAGGGAACTTACGAGCAGTACTTC. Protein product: CASSQAGQGTYEQYF.

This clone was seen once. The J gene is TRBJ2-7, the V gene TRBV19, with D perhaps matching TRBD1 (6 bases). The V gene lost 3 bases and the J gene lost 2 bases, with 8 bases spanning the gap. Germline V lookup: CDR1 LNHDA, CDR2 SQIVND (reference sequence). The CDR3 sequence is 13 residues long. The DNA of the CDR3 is TGTGCCAGTAGTATGGACAGTCCCTACGAGCAGTACTTC. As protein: CASSMDSPYEQYF.

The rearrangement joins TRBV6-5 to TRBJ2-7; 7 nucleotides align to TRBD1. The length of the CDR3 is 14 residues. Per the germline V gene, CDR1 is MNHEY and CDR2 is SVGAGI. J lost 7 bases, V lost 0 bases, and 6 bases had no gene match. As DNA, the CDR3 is TGTGCCAGCAGTTACTCGCGAACAGGGGTAGAGCAGTACTTC. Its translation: CASSYSRTGVEQYF.

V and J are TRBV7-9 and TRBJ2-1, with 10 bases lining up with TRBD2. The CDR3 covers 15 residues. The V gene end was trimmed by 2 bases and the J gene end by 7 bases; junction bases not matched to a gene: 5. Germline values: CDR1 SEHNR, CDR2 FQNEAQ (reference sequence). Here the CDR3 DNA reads TGTGCCAGCAGCTTATTACTAGCGGGATGGAATGAGCAGTTCTTC. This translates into CASSLLLAGWNEQFF.

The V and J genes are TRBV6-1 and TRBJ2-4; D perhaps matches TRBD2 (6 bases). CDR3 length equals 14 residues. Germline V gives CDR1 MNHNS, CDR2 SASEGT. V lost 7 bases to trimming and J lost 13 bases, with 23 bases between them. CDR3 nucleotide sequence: TGTGCCAGCATTGAGGGACCGGGACTCCCTCGCCAGTACTTC. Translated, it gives CASIEGPGLPRQYF.

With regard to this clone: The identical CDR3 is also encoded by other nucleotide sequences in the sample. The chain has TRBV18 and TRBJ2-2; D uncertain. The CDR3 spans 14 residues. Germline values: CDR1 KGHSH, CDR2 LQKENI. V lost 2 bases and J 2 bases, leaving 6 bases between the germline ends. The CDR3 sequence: CASSPGLNTGELFF. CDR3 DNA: TGTGCCAGCTCACCAGGGCTCAACACCGGGGAGCTGTTTTTT.

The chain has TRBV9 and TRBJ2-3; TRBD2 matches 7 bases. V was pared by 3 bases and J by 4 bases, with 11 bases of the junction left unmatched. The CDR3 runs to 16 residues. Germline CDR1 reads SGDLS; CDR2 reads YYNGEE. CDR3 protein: CASSASSGPGPDTQYF. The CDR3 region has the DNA TGTGCCAGCAGCGCCAGTAGCGGGCCAGGCCCAGATACGCAGTATTTT.